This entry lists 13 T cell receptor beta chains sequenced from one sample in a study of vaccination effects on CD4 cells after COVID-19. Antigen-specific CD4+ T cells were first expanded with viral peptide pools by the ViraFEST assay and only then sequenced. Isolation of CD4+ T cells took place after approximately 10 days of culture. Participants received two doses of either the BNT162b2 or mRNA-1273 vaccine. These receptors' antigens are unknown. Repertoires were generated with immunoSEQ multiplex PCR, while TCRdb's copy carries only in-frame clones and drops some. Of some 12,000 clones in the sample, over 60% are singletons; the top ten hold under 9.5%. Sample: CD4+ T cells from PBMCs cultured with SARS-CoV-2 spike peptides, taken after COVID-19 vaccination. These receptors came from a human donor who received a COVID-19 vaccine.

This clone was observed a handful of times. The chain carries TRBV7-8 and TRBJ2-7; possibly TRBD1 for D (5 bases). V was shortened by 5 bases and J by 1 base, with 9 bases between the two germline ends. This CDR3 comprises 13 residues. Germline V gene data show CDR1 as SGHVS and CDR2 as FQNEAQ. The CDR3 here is CASSPDTSYEQYF. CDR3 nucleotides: TGTGCCAGCAGCCCGGACACGTCCTACGAGCAGTACTTC.

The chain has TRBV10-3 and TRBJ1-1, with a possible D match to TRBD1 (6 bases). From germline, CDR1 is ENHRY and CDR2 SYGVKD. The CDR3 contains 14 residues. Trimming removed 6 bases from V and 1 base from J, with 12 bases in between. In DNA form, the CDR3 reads TGTGCCATCAGGAGGACAGTAGCGAACACTGAAGCTTTCTTT. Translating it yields CAIRRTVANTEAFF.

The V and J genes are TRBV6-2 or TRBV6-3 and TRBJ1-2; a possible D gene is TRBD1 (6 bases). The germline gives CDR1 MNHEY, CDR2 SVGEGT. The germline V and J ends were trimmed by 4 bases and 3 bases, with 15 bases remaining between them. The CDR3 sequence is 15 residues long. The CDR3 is CASSSHRVWDYGYTF. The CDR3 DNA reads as TGTGCCAGCAGTTCACACAGGGTCTGGGACTATGGCTACACCTTC.

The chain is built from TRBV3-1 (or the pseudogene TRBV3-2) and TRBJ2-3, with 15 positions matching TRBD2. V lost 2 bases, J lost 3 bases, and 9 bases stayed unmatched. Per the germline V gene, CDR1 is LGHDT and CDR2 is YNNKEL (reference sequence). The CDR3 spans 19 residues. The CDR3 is CASSQPGLAGGTGTDTQYF. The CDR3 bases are TGTGCCAGCAGCCAACCGGGACTAGCGGGAGGCACAGGGACAGATACGCAGTATTTT.

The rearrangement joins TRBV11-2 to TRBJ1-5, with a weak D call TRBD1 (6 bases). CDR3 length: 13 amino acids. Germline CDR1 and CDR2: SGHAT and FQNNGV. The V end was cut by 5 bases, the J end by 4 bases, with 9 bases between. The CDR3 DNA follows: TGTGCCAGCAGCCTGGGACAAAATCAGCCCCAGCATTTT. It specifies CASSLGQNQPQHF.

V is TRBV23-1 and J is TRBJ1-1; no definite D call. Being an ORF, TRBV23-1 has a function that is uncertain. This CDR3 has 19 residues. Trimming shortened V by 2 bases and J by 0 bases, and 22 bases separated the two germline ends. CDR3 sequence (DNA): TGCGCCAGCAGTCAACCCCCCGGAGAGACACGACTTATGAACACTGAAGCTTTCTTT. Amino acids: CASSQPPGETRLMNTEAFF.

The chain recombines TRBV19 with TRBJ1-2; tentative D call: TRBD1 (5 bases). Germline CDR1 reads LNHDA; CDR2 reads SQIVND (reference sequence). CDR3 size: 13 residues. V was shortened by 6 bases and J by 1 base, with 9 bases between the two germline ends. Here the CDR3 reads CASRSTDNYGYTF. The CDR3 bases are TGTGCCAGTAGATCGACAGATAACTATGGCTACACCTTC. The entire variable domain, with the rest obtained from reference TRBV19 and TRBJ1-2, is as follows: DGGITQSPKYLFRKEGQNVTLSCEQNLNHDAMYWYRQDPGQGLRLIYYSQIVNDFQKGDIAEGYSVSREKKESFPLTVTSAQKNPTAFYLCASRSTDNYGYTFGSGTRLTVV.

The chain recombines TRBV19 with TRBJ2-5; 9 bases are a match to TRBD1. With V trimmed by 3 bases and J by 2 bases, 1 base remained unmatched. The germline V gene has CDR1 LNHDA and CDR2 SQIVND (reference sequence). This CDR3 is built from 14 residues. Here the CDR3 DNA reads TGTGCCAGTAGTATGGGGACAGGGCAAGAGACCCAGTACTTC. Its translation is CASSMGTGQETQYF.

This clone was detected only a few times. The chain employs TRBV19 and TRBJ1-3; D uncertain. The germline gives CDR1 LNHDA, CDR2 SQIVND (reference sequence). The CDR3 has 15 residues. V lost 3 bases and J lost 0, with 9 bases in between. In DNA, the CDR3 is TGTGCCAGTAGTATGACCTTTCTCTCTGGAAACACCATATATTTT. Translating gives CASSMTFLSGNTIYF.

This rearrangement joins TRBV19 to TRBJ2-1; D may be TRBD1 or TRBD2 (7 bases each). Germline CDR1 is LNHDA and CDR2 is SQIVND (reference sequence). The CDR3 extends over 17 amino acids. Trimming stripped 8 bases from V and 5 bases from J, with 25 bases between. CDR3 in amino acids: CASQGGVLGRSDNEQFF. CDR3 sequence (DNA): TGTGCCAGTCAGGGGGGGGTTCTGGGACGGTCCGACAATGAGCAGTTCTTC.

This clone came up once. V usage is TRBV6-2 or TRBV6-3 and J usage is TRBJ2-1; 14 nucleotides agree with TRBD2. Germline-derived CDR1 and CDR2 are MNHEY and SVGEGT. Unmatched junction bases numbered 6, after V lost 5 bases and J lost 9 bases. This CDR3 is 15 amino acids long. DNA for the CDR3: TGTGCCAGCAGTGGGGGACTAGCGGGAGTAGGTGAGCAGTTCTTC. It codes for CASSGGLAGVGEQFF.

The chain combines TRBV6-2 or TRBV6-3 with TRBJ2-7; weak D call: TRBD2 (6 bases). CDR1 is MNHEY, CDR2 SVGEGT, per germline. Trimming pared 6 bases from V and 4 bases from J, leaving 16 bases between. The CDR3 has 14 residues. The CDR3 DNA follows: TGTGCCAGCAGCCGAAGACTAGTTTCGTACGAGCAGTACTTC. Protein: CASSRRLVSYEQYF.

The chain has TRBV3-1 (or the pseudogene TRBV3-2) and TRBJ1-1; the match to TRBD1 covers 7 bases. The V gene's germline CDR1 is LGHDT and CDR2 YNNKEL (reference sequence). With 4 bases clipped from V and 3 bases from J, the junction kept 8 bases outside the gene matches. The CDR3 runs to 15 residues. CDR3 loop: CASSRGGRGDTEAFF. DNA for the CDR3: TGTGCCAGCAGCCGGGGGGGCAGGGGGGACACTGAAGCTTTCTTT.